This is a list of T cell receptor beta chains from one sample in a study of T cell responses to AZD1222 COVID-19 vaccine. Sequenced by immunoSEQ multiplex PCR; TCRdb stores in-frame clones only, minus some. The table records approximately 46,000 clones, roughly 90% of them present only once. This sample comprised peripheral blood, obtained 28 days after the second AZD1222 dose. Every receptor here comes from an adult who received the AZD1222 COVID-19 vaccine. Both conserved end residues are part of each CDR3. D genes are given only for firm matches. Expanded clones get a size class; other rows say once, few or many, or leave the size out.

TRBJ1-4 | TRBD1 | TRBV27 | NA | CASSLTGGGEKLFF | TGTGCCAGCAGTTTAACAGGGGGCGGTGAAAAACTGTTTTTT
TRBJ2-7 | NA | TRBV29-1 | NA | CSVLTPSYEQYF | TGCAGCGTCCTGACTCCCTCCTACGAGCAGTACTTC
TRBJ2-7 | TRBD1 | TRBV7-2 | NA | CASRNTAGTGPHEQYF | TGTGCCAGCAGGAATACCGCGGGGACAGGGCCCCACGAGCAGTACTTC
TRBJ2-7 | TRBD2 | TRBV27 | once | CASTNPRTSGGTYEQYF | TGTGCCAGCACCAATCCTCGGACTAGCGGGGGTACCTACGAGCAGTACTTC
TRBJ1-2 | NA | TRBV23-1 | few | CASRGGARDYGYTF | TGCGCCAGCAGGGGGGGGGCGCGGGACTATGGCTACACCTTC
TRBJ2-2 | NA | TRBV19 | NA | CASSQALTGELFF | TGTGCCAGTAGTCAGGCGTTAACCGGGGAGCTGTTTTTT
TRBJ1-2 | TRBD1 | TRBV6-5 | NA | CASSLPERGRRGYTF | TGTGCCAGCAGTTTGCCAGAGAGGGGGCGCCGAGGCTACACCTTC
TRBJ2-5 | TRBD1 | TRBV7-9 | NA | CASSLLTGQGIKETQYF | TGTGCCAGCAGCTTACTCACGGGACAGGGGATTAAAGAGACCCAGTACTTC
TRBJ2-1 | NA | TRBV28 | NA | CASIGGGRKNEQFF | TGTGCCAGCATTGGAGGGGGCCGTAAGAATGAGCAGTTCTTC
TRBJ2-7 | NA | TRBV11-1 | NA | CASSLAPAYEQYF | TGTGCCAGCAGCTTAGCGCCAGCGTACGAGCAGTACTTC
TRBJ1-2 | NA | TRBV12-3/TRBV12-4 | NA | CASSFRGGYGYTF | TGTGCCAGCAGTTTCAGGGGCGGGTATGGCTACACCTTC
TRBJ2-7 | NA | TRBV5-6 | NA | CASSFPRGRAKYEQYF | TGTGCCAGCAGCTTCCCTCGAGGCAGGGCTAAATACGAGCAGTACTTC
TRBJ1-4 | NA | TRBV12-5 | NA | CASGPLGEKLFF | TGTGCTAGTGGCCCCCTGGGAGAAAAACTGTTTTTT
TRBJ2-2 | TRBD2 | TRBV7-6 | NA | CASSLFSGRALGGELFF | TGTGCCAGCAGCTTATTCAGCGGGAGGGCCCTCGGCGGGGAGCTGTTTTTT
TRBJ1-5 | NA | TRBV4-1 | NA | CASSQDPAQGNQPQHF | TGCGCCAGCAGCCAAGATCCGGCGCAGGGGAATCAGCCCCAGCATTTT
TRBJ2-7 | TRBD2 | TRBV3-1/TRBV3-2 | NA | CASSLGTSGSYEQYF | TGTGCCAGCAGCCTGGGGACTAGCGGGAGTTACGAGCAGTACTTC
TRBJ2-5 | NA | TRBV4-1 | NA | CASSHVKQETQYF | TGCGCCAGCAGCCACGTTAAGCAAGAGACCCAGTACTTC
TRBJ1-4 | NA | TRBV6-5 | NA | CASTRDGTTNEKLFF | TGTGCCAGCACTAGGGACGGAACAACTAATGAAAAACTGTTTTTT
TRBJ2-5 | NA | TRBV5-6 | NA | CASSLDRETQYF | TGTGCCAGCAGCTTGGATAGAGAGACCCAGTACTTC
TRBJ1-1 | TRBD1 | TRBV11-2 | NA | CASSPRQGVNGNTEAFF | TGTGCCAGCAGCCCCCGACAGGGGGTTAACGGGAACACTGAAGCTTTCTTT
TRBJ2-1 | TRBD2 | TRBV5-4 | NA | CASSLMGLAREQFF | TGTGCCAGCAGCTTGATGGGACTAGCACGTGAGCAGTTCTTC
TRBJ1-6 | NA | TRBV6-5 | NA | CASSYSRDNSPLHF | TGTGCCAGCAGTTACTCGCGGGATAATTCACCCCTCCACTTT
TRBJ1-6 | TRBD1 | TRBV7-8 | NA | CASSAGDRGSPLHF | TGTGCCAGCAGCGCTGGCGACAGGGGTTCACCCCTCCACTTT
TRBJ2-7 | NA | TRBV3-1/TRBV3-2 | NA | CASSPTDLLRGQYF | TGTGCCAGCAGTCCGACAGACCTCCTACGAGGGCAGTACTTC
TRBJ2-7 | NA | TRBV18 | NA | CASSPRAGPSLPYEQYF | TGTGCCAGCTCACCTAGGGCAGGGCCATCCCTCCCCTACGAGCAGTACTTC
TRBJ1-2 | NA | TRBV3-1/TRBV3-2 | NA | CASSQRGNYGYTF | TGTGCCAGCAGCCAGAGGGGGAACTATGGCTACACCTTC
TRBJ1-5 | NA | TRBV6-5 | NA | CASSSRQVNQPQHF | TGTGCCAGCAGTTCCCGACAGGTTAATCAGCCCCAGCATTTT
TRBJ2-5 | NA | TRBV4-2 | NA | CASSQDEETQYF | TGTGCCAGCAGCCAAGATGAGGAGACCCAGTACTTC
TRBJ1-1 | TRBD1 | TRBV5-1 | once | CASSRGQGTEAFF | TGCGCCAGTTCCAGGGGGCAGGGCACTGAAGCTTTCTTT
TRBJ2-4 | TRBD2 | TRBV13 | NA | CASSLNGLAAYF | TGTGCCAGCAGCTTAAACGGACTAGCGGCTTACTTC
TRBJ2-1 | NA | TRBV15 | NA | CATSREQLALLNEQFF | TGTGCCACCAGCAGGGAGCAGCTAGCCCTACTAAATGAGCAGTTCTTC
TRBJ2-3 | NA | TRBV27 | NA | CASSASLRGLGTDTQYF | TGTGCCAGCAGTGCGTCCCTCAGGGGATTGGGCACAGATACGCAGTATTTT
TRBJ1-3 | NA | TRBV5-1 | once | CASSSRGMTSGNTIYF | TGCGCCAGCAGCTCGCGAGGTATGACCTCTGGAAACACCATATATTTT
TRBJ1-4 | TRBD1 | TRBV4-1 | NA | CASSQGTGNINEKLFF | TGCGCCAGCAGCCAAGGGACAGGGAATATTAATGAAAAACTGTTTTTT
TRBJ2-7 | NA | TRBV11-1 | NA | CASSHGLDEQYF | TGTGCCAGCAGCCACGGACTCGACGAGCAGTACTTC
TRBJ2-5 | NA | TRBV6-5 | NA | CASIGDDQETQYF | TGTGCCAGCATTGGGGATGATCAAGAGACCCAGTACTTC
TRBJ2-3 | TRBD1 | TRBV5-1 | NA | CASSSGQGADTQYF | TGCGCCAGCAGCTCGGGACAGGGGGCAGATACGCAGTATTTT
TRBJ1-5 | NA | TRBV3-1/TRBV3-2 | once | CASSQDWGGMSNQPQHF | TGTGCCAGCAGCCAAGATTGGGGGGGGATGAGCAATCAGCCCCAGCATTTT
TRBJ2-7 | NA | TRBV3-1/TRBV3-2 | NA | CASSQDTQGWEQYF | TGTGCCAGCAGCCAAGATACGCAGGGTTGGGAGCAGTACTTC
TRBJ1-6 | TRBD1 | TRBV5-1 | NA | CASSVGSGQLNSPLHF | TGCGCCAGCAGCGTGGGGTCGGGACAGCTCAATTCACCCCTCCACTTT
TRBJ1-5 | NA | TRBV7-3 | NA | CASSLPGFSNQPQHF | TGTGCCAGCAGCTTACCAGGGTTTAGCAATCAGCCCCAGCATTTT
TRBJ2-5 | NA | TRBV6-2/TRBV6-3 | NA | CASSYPGVKYF | TGTGCCAGCAGTTACCCCGGGGTCAAGTACTTC